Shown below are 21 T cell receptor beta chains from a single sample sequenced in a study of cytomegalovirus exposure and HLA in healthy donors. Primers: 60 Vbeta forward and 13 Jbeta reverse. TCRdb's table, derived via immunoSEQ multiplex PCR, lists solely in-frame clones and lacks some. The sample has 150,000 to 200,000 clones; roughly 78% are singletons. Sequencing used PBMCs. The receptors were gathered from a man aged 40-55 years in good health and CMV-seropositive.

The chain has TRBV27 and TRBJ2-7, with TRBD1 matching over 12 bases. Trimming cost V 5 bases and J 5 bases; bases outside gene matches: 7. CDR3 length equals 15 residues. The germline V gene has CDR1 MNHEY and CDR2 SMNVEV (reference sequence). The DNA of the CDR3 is TGTGCCAGCAGTACTACCGGGACAGGGGGCCACGAGCAGTACTTC. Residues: CASSTTGTGGHEQYF.

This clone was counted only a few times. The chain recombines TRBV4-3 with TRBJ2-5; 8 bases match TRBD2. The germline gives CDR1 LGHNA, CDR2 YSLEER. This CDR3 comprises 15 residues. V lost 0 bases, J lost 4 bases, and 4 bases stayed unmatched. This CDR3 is CASSQDRGGPETQYF. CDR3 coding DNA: TGCGCCAGCAGCCAAGATCGGGGGGGGCCAGAGACCCAGTACTTC.

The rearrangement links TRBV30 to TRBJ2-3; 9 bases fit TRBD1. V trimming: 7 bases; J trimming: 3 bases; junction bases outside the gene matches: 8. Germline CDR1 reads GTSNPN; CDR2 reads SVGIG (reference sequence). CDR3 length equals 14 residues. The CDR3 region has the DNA TGTGCCTCCACGGGACAGGGATTAACAGATACGCAGTATTTT. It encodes CASTGQGLTDTQYF.

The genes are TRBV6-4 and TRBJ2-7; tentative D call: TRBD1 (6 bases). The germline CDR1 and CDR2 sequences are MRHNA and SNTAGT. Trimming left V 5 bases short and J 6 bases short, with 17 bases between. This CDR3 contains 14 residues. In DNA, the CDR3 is TGTGCCAGCAGTTGTCACCTCCAGGGGTGCGAGCAGTACTTC. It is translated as CASSCHLQGCEQYF.

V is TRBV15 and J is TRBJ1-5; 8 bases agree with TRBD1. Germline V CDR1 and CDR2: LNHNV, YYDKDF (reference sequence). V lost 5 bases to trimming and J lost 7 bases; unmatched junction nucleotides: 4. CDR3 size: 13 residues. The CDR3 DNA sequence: TGTGCCACCAGCGGACAGGGTGGGCAGCCCCAGCATTTT. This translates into CATSGQGGQPQHF.

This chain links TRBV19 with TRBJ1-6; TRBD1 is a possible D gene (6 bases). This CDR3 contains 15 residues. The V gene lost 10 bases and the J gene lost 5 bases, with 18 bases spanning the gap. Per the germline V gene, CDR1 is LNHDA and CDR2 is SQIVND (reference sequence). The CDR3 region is CATARRGGDNSPLHF. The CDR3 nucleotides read TGTGCCACCGCTCGCCGGGGGGGCGATAATTCACCCCTCCACTTT.

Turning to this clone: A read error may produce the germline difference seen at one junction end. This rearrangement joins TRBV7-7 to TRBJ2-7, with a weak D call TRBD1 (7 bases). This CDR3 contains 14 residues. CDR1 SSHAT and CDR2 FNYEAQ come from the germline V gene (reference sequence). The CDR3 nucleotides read TGTGCTAGCAGCTTAGGGGGCCCGGGGGACGAGCAGTACTTC. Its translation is CASSLGGPGDEQYF.

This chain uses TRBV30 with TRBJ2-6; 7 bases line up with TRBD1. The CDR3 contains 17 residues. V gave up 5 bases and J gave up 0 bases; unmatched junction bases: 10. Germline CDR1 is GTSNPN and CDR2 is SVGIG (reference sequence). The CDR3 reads CAWGTGTALSGANVLTF. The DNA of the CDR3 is TGTGCCTGGGGGACCGGGACAGCGCTCTCTGGGGCCAACGTCCTGACTTTC.

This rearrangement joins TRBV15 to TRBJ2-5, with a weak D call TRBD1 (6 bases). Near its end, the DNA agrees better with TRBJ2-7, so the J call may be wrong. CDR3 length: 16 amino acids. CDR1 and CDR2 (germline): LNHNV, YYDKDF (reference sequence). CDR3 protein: CATSRVVSVGHYEQYF. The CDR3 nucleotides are TGTGCCACCAGCAGAGTCGTTTCTGTGGGACACTACGAGCAGTACTTC.

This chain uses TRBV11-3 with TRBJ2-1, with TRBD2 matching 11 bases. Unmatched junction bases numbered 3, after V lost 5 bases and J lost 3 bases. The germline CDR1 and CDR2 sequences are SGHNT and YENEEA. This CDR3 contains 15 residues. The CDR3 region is CASSPGTSGYNEQFF. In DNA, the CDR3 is TGTGCCAGCAGCCCTGGGACTAGCGGCTACAATGAGCAGTTCTTC.

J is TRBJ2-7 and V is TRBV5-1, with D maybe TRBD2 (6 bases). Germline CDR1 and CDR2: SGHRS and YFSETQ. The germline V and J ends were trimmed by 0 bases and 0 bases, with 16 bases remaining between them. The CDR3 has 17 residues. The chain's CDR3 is CASSLANGGKSSYEQYF. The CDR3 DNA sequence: TGCGCCAGCAGCTTGGCCAATGGGGGGAAGAGCTCCTACGAGCAGTACTTC.

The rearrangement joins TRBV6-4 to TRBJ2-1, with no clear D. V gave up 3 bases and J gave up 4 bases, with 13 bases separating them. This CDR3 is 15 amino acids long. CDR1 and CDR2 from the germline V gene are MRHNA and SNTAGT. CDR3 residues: CASSEQTNFYNEQFF. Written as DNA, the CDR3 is TGTGCCAGCAGTGAACAGACGAATTTTTACAATGAGCAGTTCTTC.

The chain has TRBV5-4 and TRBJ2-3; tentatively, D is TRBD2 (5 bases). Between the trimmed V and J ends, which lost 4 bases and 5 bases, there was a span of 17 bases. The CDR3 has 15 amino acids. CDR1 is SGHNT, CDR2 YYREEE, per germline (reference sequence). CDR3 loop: CASSARASYGDTQYF. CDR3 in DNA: TGTGCCAGCAGCGCCCGGGCTAGCTATGGAGATACGCAGTATTTT. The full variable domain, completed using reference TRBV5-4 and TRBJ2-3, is ETGVTQSPTHLIKTRGQQVTLRCSSQSGHNTVSWYQQALGQGPQFIFQYYREEENGRGNFPPRFSGLQFPNYSSELNVNALELDDSALYLCASSARASYGDTQYFGPGTRLTVL.

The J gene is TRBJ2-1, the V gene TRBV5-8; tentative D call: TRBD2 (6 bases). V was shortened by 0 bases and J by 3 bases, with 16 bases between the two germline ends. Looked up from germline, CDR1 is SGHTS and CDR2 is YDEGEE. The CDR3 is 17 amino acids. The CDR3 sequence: CASSLAGGLHNYNEQFF. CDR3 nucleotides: TGTGCCAGCAGCTTGGCCGGGGGACTCCATAACTACAATGAGCAGTTCTTC.

CDR3 loop: CASTTLSDRLGEQYF. In DNA form, the CDR3 reads TGTGCCAGCACTACCCTCTCGGACAGGCTTGGAGAGCAGTACTTC. The chain couples TRBV6-1 to TRBJ2-7; TRBD1 aligns across 7 bases. V was clipped by 7 bases and J by 7 bases; unmatched bases: 16. Germline V CDR1 and CDR2: MNHNS, SASEGT. This CDR3 contains 15 residues.

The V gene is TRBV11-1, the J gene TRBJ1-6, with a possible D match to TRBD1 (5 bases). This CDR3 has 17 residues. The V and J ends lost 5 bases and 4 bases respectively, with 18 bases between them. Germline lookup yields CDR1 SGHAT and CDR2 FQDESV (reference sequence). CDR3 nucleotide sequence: TGTGCCAGCAGCCCGACCGCCCAGGGCATTTATAATTCACCCCTCCACTTT. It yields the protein CASSPTAQGIYNSPLHF.

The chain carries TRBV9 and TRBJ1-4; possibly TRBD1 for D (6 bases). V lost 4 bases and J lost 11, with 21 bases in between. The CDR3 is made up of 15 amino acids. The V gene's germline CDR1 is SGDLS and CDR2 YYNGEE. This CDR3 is CASSQGGGRPSKLFF. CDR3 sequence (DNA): TGTGCCAGCAGCCAGGGAGGGGGTCGACCTTCTAAACTGTTTTTT.

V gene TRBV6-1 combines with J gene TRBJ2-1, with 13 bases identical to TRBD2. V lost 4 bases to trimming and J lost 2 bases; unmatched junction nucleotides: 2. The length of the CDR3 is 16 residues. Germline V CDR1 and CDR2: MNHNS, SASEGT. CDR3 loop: CASSAGLAGAYNEQFF. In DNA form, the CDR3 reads TGTGCCAGCAGTGCCGGACTAGCGGGGGCCTACAATGAGCAGTTCTTC.

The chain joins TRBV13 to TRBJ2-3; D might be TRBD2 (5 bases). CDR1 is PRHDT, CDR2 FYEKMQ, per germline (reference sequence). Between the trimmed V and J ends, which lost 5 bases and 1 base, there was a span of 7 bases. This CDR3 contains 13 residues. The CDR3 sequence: CASSPLGTDTQYF. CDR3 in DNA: TGTGCCAGCAGCCCACTAGGCACAGATACGCAGTATTTT.

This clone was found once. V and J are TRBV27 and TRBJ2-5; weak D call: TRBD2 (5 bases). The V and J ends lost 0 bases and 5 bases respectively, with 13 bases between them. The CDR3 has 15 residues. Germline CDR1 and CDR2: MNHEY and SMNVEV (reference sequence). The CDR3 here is CASSLSSAKRETQYF. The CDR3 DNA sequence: TGTGCCAGCAGTTTATCTAGCGCCAAGAGGGAGACCCAGTACTTC.

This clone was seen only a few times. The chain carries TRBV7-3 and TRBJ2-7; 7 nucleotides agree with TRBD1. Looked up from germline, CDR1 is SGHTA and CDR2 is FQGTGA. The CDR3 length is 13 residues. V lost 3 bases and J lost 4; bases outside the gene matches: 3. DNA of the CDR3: TGTGCCAGCAGCTTGGGCAGGGGGTACGAGCAGTACTTC. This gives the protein CASSLGRGYEQYF.